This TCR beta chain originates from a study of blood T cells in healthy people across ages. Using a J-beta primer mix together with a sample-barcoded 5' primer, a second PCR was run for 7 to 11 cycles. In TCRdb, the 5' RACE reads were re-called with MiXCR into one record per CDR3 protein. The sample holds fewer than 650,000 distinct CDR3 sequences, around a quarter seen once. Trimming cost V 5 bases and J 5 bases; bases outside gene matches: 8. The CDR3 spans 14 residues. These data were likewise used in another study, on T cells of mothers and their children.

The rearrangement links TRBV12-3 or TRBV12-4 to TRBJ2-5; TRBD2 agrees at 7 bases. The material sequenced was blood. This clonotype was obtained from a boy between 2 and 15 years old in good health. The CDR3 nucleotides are TGTGCCAGCAGTATAGGGACTAACCCCGAGACCCAGTACTTC. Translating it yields CASSIGTNPETQYF.